Only a few counts were recorded for the clone carrying this T cell receptor beta chain. This entry belongs to a study of blood T cell repertoires in COVID-19. Looking at the study overall: Researchers got acute and convalescent COVID-19 samples from the United States, Italy and Spain. T cells, B-cell-depleted T cells, or PBMCs supplied cDNA or gDNA.

How the authors handled the data: From reference gene primer amplification, estimates of nucleated cell counts were derived. Only in-frame clones appear in the TCRdb table, and some are missing; sequencing was by immunoSEQ multiplex PCR. The D gene and trimming were derived from the DNA, and the V and J assignments and clone size from that table. The sample has 45,000 or so clones; around nine tenths are singletons. A Seattle source enrolled patients during active infection and followed them longitudinally. CDR3 length equals 12 residues. The germline CDR1 and CDR2 sequences are MDHEN and SYDVKM. Trimming took off 5 bases at V and 9 bases at J, with 11 bases between the two ends.

This chain links TRBV28 with TRBJ2-1; D is perhaps TRBD1 (5 bases). The sample comprised peripheral blood. This receptor was taken from a man aged 35-49 years with COVID-19, enrolled during active disease. CDR3 in amino acids: CASSHRHREQFF. CDR3 sequence (DNA): TGTGCCAGCAGTCACAGGCATCGTGAGCAGTTCTTC. The full variable domain, with the rest looked up from reference TRBV28 and TRBJ2-1, is DVKVTQSSRYLVKRTGEKVFLECVQDMDHENMFWYRQDPGLGLRLIYFSYDVKMKEKGDIPEGYSVSREKKERFSLILESASTNQTSMYLCASSHRHREQFFGPGTRLTVL.